The 5 T cell receptor beta chains given below trace back to one sample, sequenced in a study of T cell changes during pregnancy in multiple sclerosis. Profiling relied on immunoSEQ multiplex PCR, and the TCRdb table lists in-frame clones only, not all of them. Of 95,000 to 100,000 clones detected, 91% appear once; the ten largest clones hold around 3%. The sequencing used peripheral blood, collected in the second trimester of pregnancy. The receptors here all came from a female donor with multiple sclerosis, enrolled in a pregnancy study.

The V and J genes are TRBV19 and TRBJ2-1; D possibly corresponds to TRBD2 (5 bases). Deletions cut 3 bases from V and 5 bases from J, with 20 bases between. Germline V gene data show CDR1 as LNHDA and CDR2 as SQIVND (reference sequence). The CDR3 runs 17 residues. The CDR3: CASSMGPGEPQNNEQFF. Written as DNA, the CDR3 is TGTGCCAGTAGTATGGGTCCCGGGGAGCCTCAGAACAATGAGCAGTTCTTC.

The chain carries TRBV6-4 and TRBJ2-1; 8 bases agree with TRBD2. V shed 6 bases and J 6 bases; nucleotides not matched to a gene: 7. The CDR3 runs to 14 residues. Germline V gives CDR1 MRHNA, CDR2 SNTAGT. DNA for the CDR3: TGTGCCAGCAGACTAGCGGAGCACAGCAATGAGCAGTTCTTC. This codes for CASRLAEHSNEQFF.

This chain joins TRBV6-1 and TRBJ1-1, with TRBD1 matching 7 bases. V trimming: 1 base; J trimming: 8 bases; junction bases outside the gene matches: 4. Germline V CDR1 and CDR2: MNHNS, SASEGT. The CDR3 consists of 13 residues. The CDR3 here is CASSEVAGGEAFF. The CDR3 coding sequence is TGTGCCAGCAGTGAAGTGGCAGGGGGAGAAGCTTTCTTT.

This chain connects TRBV19 to TRBJ2-2; 11 bases fit TRBD2. Germline CDR1 is LNHDA and CDR2 is SQIVND (reference sequence). This CDR3 comprises 16 residues. V dropped 7 bases and J dropped 5; count of bases not matched to a gene: 9. The CDR3 spells CASTGRLAGSTGELFF. Written as DNA, the CDR3 is TGTGCCAGTACCGGGCGACTAGCGGGAAGTACCGGGGAGCTGTTTTTT.

The rearrangement joins TRBV27 to TRBJ2-2, with 8 positions matching TRBD1. CDR3 size: 16 residues. Germline loops: CDR1 MNHEY, CDR2 SMNVEV (reference sequence). V was pared by 2 bases and J by 2 bases, with 4 bases of the junction left unmatched. The CDR3 nucleotides are TGTGCCAGCAGTTTACCGGGACAGGTCAACACCGGGGAGCTGTTTTTT. This translates into CASSLPGQVNTGELFF.